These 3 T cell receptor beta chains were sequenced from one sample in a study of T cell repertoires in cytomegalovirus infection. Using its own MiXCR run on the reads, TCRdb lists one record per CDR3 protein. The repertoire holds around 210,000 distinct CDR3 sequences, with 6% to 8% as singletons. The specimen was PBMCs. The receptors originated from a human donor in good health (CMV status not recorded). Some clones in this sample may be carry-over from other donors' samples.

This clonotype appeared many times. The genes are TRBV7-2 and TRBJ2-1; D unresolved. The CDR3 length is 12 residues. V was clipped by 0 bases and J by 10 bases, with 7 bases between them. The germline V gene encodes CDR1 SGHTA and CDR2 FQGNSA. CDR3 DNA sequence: TGTGCCAGCAGCTTAGCTAGAGGCGAGCAGTTCTTC. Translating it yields CASSLARGEQFF.

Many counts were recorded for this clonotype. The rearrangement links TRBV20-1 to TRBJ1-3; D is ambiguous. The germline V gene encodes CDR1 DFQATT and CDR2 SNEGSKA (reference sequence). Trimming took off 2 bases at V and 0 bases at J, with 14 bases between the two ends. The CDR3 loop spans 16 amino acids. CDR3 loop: CSARTDGSFSGNTIYF. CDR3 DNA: TGCAGTGCTAGAACGGACGGATCGTTCTCTGGAAACACCATATATTTT.

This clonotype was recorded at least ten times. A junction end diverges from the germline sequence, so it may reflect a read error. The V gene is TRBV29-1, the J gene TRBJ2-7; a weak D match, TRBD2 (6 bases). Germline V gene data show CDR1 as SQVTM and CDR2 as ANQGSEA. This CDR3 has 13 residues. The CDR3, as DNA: TGCAGCGTTGAGACCACCCTTGGGACTTCGGTTTTGTTC. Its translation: CSVETTLGTSVLF.